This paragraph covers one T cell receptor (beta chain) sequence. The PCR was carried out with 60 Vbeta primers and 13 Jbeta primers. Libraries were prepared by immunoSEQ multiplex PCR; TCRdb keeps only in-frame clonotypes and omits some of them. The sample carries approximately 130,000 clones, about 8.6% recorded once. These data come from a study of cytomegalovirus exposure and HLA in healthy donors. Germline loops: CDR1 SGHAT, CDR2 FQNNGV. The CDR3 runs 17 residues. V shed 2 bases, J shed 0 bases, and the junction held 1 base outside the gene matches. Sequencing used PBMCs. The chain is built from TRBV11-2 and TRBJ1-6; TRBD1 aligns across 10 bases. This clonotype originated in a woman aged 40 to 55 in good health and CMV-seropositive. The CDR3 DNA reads TGTGCCAGCAGCTTAAGGGACAGGGGCTCCTATAATTCACCCCTCCACTTT. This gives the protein CASSLRDRGSYNSPLHF.